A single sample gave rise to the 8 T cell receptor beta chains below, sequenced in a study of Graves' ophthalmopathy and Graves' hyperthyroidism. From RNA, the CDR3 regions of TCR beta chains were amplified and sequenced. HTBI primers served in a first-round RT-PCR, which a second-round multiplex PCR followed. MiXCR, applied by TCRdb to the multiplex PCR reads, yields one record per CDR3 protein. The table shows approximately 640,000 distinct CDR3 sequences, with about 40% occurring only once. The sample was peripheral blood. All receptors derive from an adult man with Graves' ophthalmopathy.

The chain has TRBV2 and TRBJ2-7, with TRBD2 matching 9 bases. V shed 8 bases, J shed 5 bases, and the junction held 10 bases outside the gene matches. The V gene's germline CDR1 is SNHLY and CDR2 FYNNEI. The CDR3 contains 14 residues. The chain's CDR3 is CASSLGLAFDEQYF. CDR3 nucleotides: TGTGCCAGCTCACTGGGACTAGCCTTCGACGAGCAGTACTTC.

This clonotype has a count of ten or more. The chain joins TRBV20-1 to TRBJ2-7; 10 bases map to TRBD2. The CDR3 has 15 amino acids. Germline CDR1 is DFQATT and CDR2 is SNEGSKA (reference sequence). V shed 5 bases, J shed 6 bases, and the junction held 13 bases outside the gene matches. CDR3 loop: CSASRTSGLLGEQYF. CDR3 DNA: TGCAGTGCTTCCCGGACTAGCGGACTCCTCGGCGAGCAGTACTTC.

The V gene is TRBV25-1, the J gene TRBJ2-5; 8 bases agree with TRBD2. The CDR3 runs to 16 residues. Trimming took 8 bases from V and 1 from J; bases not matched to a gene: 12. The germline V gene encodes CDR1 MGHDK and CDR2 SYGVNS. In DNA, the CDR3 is TGTGCCAGCGGGACAAGAGACGGGACTAGCCAAGAGACCCAGTACTTC. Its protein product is CASGTRDGTSQETQYF.

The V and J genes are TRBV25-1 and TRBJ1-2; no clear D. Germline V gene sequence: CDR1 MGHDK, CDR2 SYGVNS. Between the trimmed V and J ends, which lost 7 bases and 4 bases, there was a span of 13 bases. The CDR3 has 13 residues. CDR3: CASMGGAFYGYTF. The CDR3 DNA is TGTGCCAGCATGGGTGGCGCGTTCTATGGCTACACCTTC.

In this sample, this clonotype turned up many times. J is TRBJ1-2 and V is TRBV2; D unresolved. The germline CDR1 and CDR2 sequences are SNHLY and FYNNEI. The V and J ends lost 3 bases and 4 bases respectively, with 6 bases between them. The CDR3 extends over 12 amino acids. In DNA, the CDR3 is TGTGCCAGCAGTGAGGCCCTCTATGGCTACACCTTC. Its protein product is CASSEALYGYTF.

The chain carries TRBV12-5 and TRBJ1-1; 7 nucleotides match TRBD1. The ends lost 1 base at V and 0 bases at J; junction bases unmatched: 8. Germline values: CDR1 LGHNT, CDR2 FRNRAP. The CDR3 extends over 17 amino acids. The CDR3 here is CASGLGPQQGVNTEAFF. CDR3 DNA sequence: TGTGCTAGTGGTTTGGGACCCCAGCAGGGGGTGAACACTGAAGCTTTCTTT.

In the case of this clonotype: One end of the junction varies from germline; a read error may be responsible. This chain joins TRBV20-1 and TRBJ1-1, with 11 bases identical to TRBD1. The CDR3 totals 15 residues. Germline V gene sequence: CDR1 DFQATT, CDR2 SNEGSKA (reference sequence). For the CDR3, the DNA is TGTAGTCCACGCCGGGACAGGGGGTTAAAAACTGAAGCTTTCTTT. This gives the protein CSPRRDRGLKTEAFF.

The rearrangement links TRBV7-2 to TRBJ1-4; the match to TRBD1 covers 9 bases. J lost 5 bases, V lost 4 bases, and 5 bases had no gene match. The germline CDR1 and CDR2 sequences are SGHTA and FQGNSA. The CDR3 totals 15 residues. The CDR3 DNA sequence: TGTGCCAGCAGCTCGGGACAGGGCAAAAATGAAAAACTGTTTTTT. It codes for CASSSGQGKNEKLFF.